This T cell receptor beta chain appears in the sequencing data of a study of T cells in Graves' hyperthyroidism and ophthalmopathy. Study information: Specimen type is peripheral blood, collected at initial diagnosis prior to any treatment.

TCR beta CDR3 sequences were amplified from RNA transcripts. Using the HTBI primer set, a first-round RT-PCR was run on the TCR CDR3. MiXCR, run by TCRdb on the multiplex PCR reads, gives a single entry per CDR3 protein. The sample has a few hundred thousand distinct CDR3 sequences, roughly 14% seen once. Whole-study results and caveats: Ophthalmopathy, as predicted by the model, came a median around 6 months after the prediction. Within blood appeared most thyroid clonotypes that had expanded above 0.001.

A remark on this clonotype: Its antigen is not known.

Uncontrolled infections, other autoimmune diseases, pregnancy or lactation led to exclusion of patients. V gave up 6 bases and J gave up 2 bases, with 13 bases separating them. This CDR3 region has 14 residues. Germline V CDR1 and CDR2: SGHTA, FQGNSA. Specimen: blood. This TCR came from a man under 40 with Graves' hyperthyroidism that later progressed to Graves' ophthalmopathy. The genes are TRBV7-2 and TRBJ1-2; weak D call: TRBD1 (6 bases). The CDR3 here is CASRRGGANYGYTF. The DNA for the CDR3 is TGTGCCAGCAGGCGTGGGGGGGCAAACTATGGCTACACCTTC.